These 30 T cell receptor beta chains were sequenced from one sample in a study of breast tumors, draining lymph nodes, adjacent tissues. Breast cancer patients provided tissue from their axillary draining lymph nodes. TCRdb re-called the multiplex PCR reads through MiXCR, storing one row per CDR3 protein. The sample includes about 140,000 distinct CDR3 sequences, around 22% of them seen just once. Material for sequencing was axillary lymph node tissue. These receptor sequences come from a female donor with breast cancer. Some clones in this sample may be carry-over from other donors' samples.

This clonotype was seen at least ten times. This chain joins TRBV20-1 and TRBJ2-7, with D unresolved. There are 11 residues in the CDR3. V was cut by 3 bases and J by 1 base, with 4 bases left in between. Looked up from germline, CDR1 is DFQATT and CDR2 is SNEGSKA (reference sequence). DNA of the CDR3: TGCAGTGCTAGTAGATCCTACGAGCAGTACTTC. Translated, it gives CSASRSYEQYF.

This clonotype showed up many times. The chain couples TRBV10-1 to TRBJ1-5; unclear D gene. The V end was cut by 3 bases, the J end by 0 bases, with 9 bases between. Germline V gives CDR1 WNHNN, CDR2 SYGVQD (reference sequence). This CDR3 is 15 amino acids long. The CDR3 DNA is TGCGCCAGCAGTGACCATATACATAGCAATCAGCCCCAGCATTTT. Its translation: CASSDHIHSNQPQHF.

At least ten counts were recorded for this clonotype. The rearrangement uses TRBV9 and TRBJ2-3; 8 positions match TRBD2. Germline values: CDR1 SGDLS, CDR2 YYNGEE. The CDR3 loop spans 16 amino acids. Trimming cost V 0 bases and J 4 bases; bases outside gene matches: 7. The CDR3 DNA follows: TGTGCCAGCAGCGTAGGGGCTAGCGGGTACGCAGATACGCAGTATTTT. Translation gives CASSVGASGYADTQYF.

This clonotype has a count of ten or more. The rearrangement joins TRBV24-1 to TRBJ2-3, with 7 bases that match TRBD1. V trimming: 4 bases; J trimming: 1 base; junction bases outside the gene matches: 4. Germline V CDR1 and CDR2: KGHDR, SFDVKD. This CDR3 is built from 15 residues. In DNA form, the CDR3 reads TGTGCCACCAGTGAAGGGGGCGCCGGCACAGATACGCAGTATTTT. Encoded protein: CATSEGGAGTDTQYF.

To note about this clonotype: This is likely a read error, given that the CDR3 carries no conserved phenylalanine or tryptophan at its end. The DNA is omitted, as the CDR3 cannot be located on it reliably, and the CDR3 follows TCRdb's listing. V and J are TRBV9 and TRBJ2-2; TRBD2, as called in the table, went unchecked against the DNA. CDR1 is SGDLS, CDR2 YYNGEE, per germline. The CDR3 has 16 residues if both end residues are counted. This CDR3 is CASSVGTSGNTGEPFC.

This clonotype turned up a few times. The V call is TRBV4-1, the J call TRBJ2-2, with D perhaps TRBD1 (5 bases). Trimming took 0 bases from V and 6 from J, leaving 11 bases between them. In germline, CDR1 is MGHRA, CDR2 YSYEKL. CDR3 length: 15 amino acids. For the CDR3, the DNA is TGCGCCAGCAGCCAAGAAGGCAGGGTCCCCGGGGAGCTGTTTTTT. This gives the protein CASSQEGRVPGELFF.

Turning to this clonotype: Given a much more abundant clone one base away, this may be a read error. The V and J genes are TRBV5-5 and TRBJ2-7; D gene unclear. The germline V gene has CDR1 SGHKS and CDR2 YYEKEE (reference sequence). The CDR3 spans 13 residues. CDR3 loop: CASGLPPYGEQYF. DNA of the CDR3: TGTGCCAGCGGCTTGCCCCCATACGGGGAGCAGTACTTC.

This clonotype came up once. This may come from a read error, since a much larger clone is one base off. V is TRBV12-3 or TRBV12-4 and J is TRBJ2-2; 9 bases line up with TRBD2. This CDR3 has 15 amino acids. As DNA, the CDR3 is TGTGTCAGCAGTCCCCGGCTAGCGGGGACCGGGGAGCTGTTTTTT. Translation gives CVSSPRLAGTGELFF.

To note about this clonotype: A single base separates this from a much larger clone, so it may be a read error. The V and J genes are TRBV19 and TRBJ2-6, with D possibly being TRBD1 (5 bases). CDR3 length: 15 amino acids. Germline V gene sequence: CDR1 LNHDA, CDR2 SQIVND (reference sequence). DNA for the CDR3: TGTGCCAGTAGTGGCTGGGGCTCTGGGGCCGACGTCCTGACTTTC. Amino acid sequence: CASSGWGSGADVLTF.

This clonotype was picked up many times. The J gene is TRBJ1-4, the V gene TRBV12-3 or TRBV12-4, with D possibly being TRBD1 (5 bases). The CDR3 runs to 13 residues. The V end was cut by 8 bases, the J end by 5 bases, with 12 bases between. CDR3 in amino acids: CASRRGRNEKLFF. DNA of the CDR3: TGTGCCAGCCGCCGGGGCAGGAATGAAAAACTGTTTTTT.

This clonotype showed up many times. This chain connects TRBV10-2 to TRBJ1-6; 9 bases agree with TRBD1. CDR3 length: 14 amino acids. Germline CDR1 reads WSHSY; CDR2 reads SAAADI. The ends lost 7 bases at V and 8 bases at J; junction bases unmatched: 6. As DNA, the CDR3 is TGCGCCAGCACCCCCCGGGACAGGGATTCACCCCTCCACTTT. It specifies CASTPRDRDSPLHF.

On this clonotype itself: A much larger clonotype is one base distant, so this may be a read error. The CDR3 carries no conserved terminal phenylalanine or tryptophan, so it likely arises from a read error. This chain links TRBV3-1 with TRBJ2-7; 13 bases agree with TRBD2. CDR1 is LGHDT, CDR2 YNNKEL, per germline (reference sequence). CDR3 size: 16 residues. J was trimmed by 5 bases and V by 5 bases; bases with no gene match: 9. The CDR3 coding sequence is TGTGCCAGCAGCTCAACCCCGGGACTAGCGGGAAACGAGCAGTACTCC. It specifies CASSSTPGLAGNEQYS.

This clonotype was seen at least ten times. The gene calls are TRBV7-6 and TRBJ1-3, with 7 nucleotides matching TRBD1. The CDR3 spans 14 residues. V lost 5 bases and J lost 1; bases outside the gene matches: 2. Germline CDR1 is SGHVS and CDR2 is FNYEAQ. The CDR3 is CASSQGGSGNTIYF. The CDR3 region has the DNA TGTGCCAGCAGCCAGGGGGGATCTGGAAACACCATATATTTT.

This clonotype has at least ten counts. The rearrangement uses TRBV7-8 and TRBJ1-3; D possibly corresponds to TRBD1 (6 bases). The CDR3 is made up of 15 amino acids. The V gene lost 2 bases and the J gene lost 2 bases, with 10 bases spanning the gap. CDR1 and CDR2 from the germline V gene are SGHVS and FQNEAQ. As DNA, the CDR3 is TGTGCCAGCAGCTTAACCGGGACACCTGGAAACACCATATATTTT. Protein product: CASSLTGTPGNTIYF.

This clonotype has at least ten counts. The J gene is TRBJ2-2, the V gene TRBV5-1, with 14 nucleotides matching TRBD2. Germline-derived CDR1 and CDR2 are SGHRS and YFSETQ. The V and J ends lost 3 bases and 8 bases, in that order; junction bases with no gene match: 6. The CDR3 sequence is 16 residues long. Here the CDR3 DNA reads TGCGCCAGCAGCTCCGGGACTAGCGGGAGTTTGGGGGAGCTGTTTTTT. Encoded protein: CASSSGTSGSLGELFF. Complete variable domain (other parts from reference TRBV5-1 and TRBJ2-2): KAGVTQTPRYLIKTRGQQVTLSCSPISGHRSVSWYQQTPGQGLQFLFEYFSETQRNKGNFPGRFSGRQFSNSRSEMNVSTLELGDSALYLCASSSGTSGSLGELFFGEGSRLTVL.

With respect to this clonotype: A clone one base away is much larger, so this may be a read error. The chain combines TRBV19 with TRBJ2-5; tentative D call: TRBD1 (5 bases). The V end was cut by 1 base, the J end by 3 bases, with 12 bases between. The CDR3 has 15 residues. Germline V CDR1 and CDR2: LNHDA, SQIVND (reference sequence). CDR3: CASSIGGAGEETQYF. As DNA, the CDR3 is TGTGCCAGTAGTATAGGTGGGGCAGGAGAAGAGACCCAGTACTTC.

This clonotype was detected many times. Germline is not matched at one junction end, which may reflect a read error. V and J are TRBV7-2 and TRBJ2-7, with 9 nucleotides matching TRBD2. CDR3 length equals 14 residues. Germline CDR1 is SGHTA and CDR2 is FQGNSA. The chain's CDR3 is CASSVTSGTYERYF. The CDR3 DNA reads TGTGCCAGCAGCGTGACTAGCGGAACCTACGAGCGGTACTTC.

This clonotype occurred many times. This chain uses TRBV19 with TRBJ1-6, with no clear D. V lost 3 bases and J lost 4, with 4 bases in between. Looked up from germline, CDR1 is LNHDA and CDR2 is SQIVND (reference sequence). CDR3 length: 13 residues. The CDR3: CASSMRYNSPLHF. In nucleotides, the CDR3 is TGTGCCAGTAGTATGCGGTATAATTCACCCCTCCACTTT.

This clonotype appeared many times. The J gene is TRBJ2-2, the V gene TRBV19, with 7 nucleotides matching TRBD1. The V and J ends lost 3 bases and 5 bases, in that order; junction bases with no gene match: 3. The CDR3 sequence is 14 residues long. Per the germline V gene, CDR1 is LNHDA and CDR2 is SQIVND (reference sequence). The CDR3 spells CASSITGETGELFF. The CDR3 nucleotides read TGTGCCAGTAGTATCACAGGGGAGACCGGGGAGCTGTTTTTT.

This chain joins TRBV24-1 and TRBJ1-2; perhaps TRBD1 as D (6 bases). The CDR3 length is 15 residues. The V end was cut by 6 bases, the J end by 4 bases, with 17 bases between. Germline assignment: CDR1 KGHDR and CDR2 SFDVKD. This chain's CDR3 is CATSFRGGRGYGYTF. CDR3 nucleotides: TGTGCCACCAGTTTCCGGGGGGGCAGAGGCTATGGCTACACCTTC.

This clonotype was detected many times. This chain joins TRBV2 and TRBJ2-2, with 16 nucleotides matching TRBD2. Germline V CDR1 and CDR2: SNHLY, FYNNEI. CDR3 length: 15 residues. V lost 7 bases, J lost 7 bases, and 3 bases stayed unmatched. Written as DNA, the CDR3 is TGTGCCAGCACCGGGACTAGCGGGAGGGGCGGGGAGCTGTTTTTT. It codes for CASTGTSGRGGELFF.

Turning to this clonotype: This may arise from a read error, as a much more abundant clone is one base away. CDR3 protein: CASSGQGAWQSQHF. CDR3 nucleotide sequence: TGTGCCAGTAGTGGGCAGGGGGCTTGGCAGTCCCAGCATTTT. V and J are TRBV19 and TRBJ1-5, with TRBD1 matching 8 bases. This CDR3 comprises 14 residues. The germline gives CDR1 LNHDA, CDR2 SQIVND (reference sequence). V trimming: 5 bases; J trimming: 11 bases; junction bases outside the gene matches: 11. The variable domain in full, completed from reference TRBV19 and TRBJ1-5, reads DGGITQSPKYLFRKEGQNVTLSCEQNLNHDAMYWYRQDPGQGLRLIYYSQIVNDFQKGDIAEGYSVSREKKESFPLTVTSAQKNPTAFYLCASSGQGAWQSQHFGDGTRLSIL.

This clonotype has at least ten counts. The chain has TRBV19 and TRBJ2-1, with 8 bases fitting TRBD2. CDR1 and CDR2 (germline): LNHDA, SQIVND (reference sequence). The CDR3 loop spans 17 amino acids. The ends lost 2 bases at V and 0 bases at J; junction bases unmatched: 6. The CDR3: CASSIQGGRSSYNEQFF. The CDR3 coding sequence is TGTGCCAGTAGTATACAGGGCGGGAGGAGCTCCTACAATGAGCAGTTCTTC.

This chain uses TRBV19 with TRBJ1-1, with a possible D match to TRBD1 (5 bases). The V end lost 6 bases, the J end lost 7 bases, and 21 bases lay between the germline ends. The germline gives CDR1 LNHDA, CDR2 SQIVND (reference sequence). There are 15 residues in the CDR3. The CDR3 region is CASRGEAEGQGEAFF. Here the CDR3 DNA reads TGTGCCAGTAGGGGGGAGGCGGAGGGCCAGGGTGAAGCTTTCTTT.

The rearrangement joins TRBV19 to TRBJ2-1; 16 bases are shared with TRBD2. CDR3 length: 17 residues. With 6 bases clipped from V and 3 bases from J, the junction kept 5 bases outside the gene matches. CDR1 is LNHDA and CDR2 is SQIVND in the germline V gene (reference sequence). The DNA of the CDR3 is TGTGCCAGTAGAACCGGGACTAGCGGGAGGGACTACAATGAGCAGTTCTTC. It codes for CASRTGTSGRDYNEQFF.

Of note for this clonotype: A read error may explain this, as a much larger clone is one base away. This chain links TRBV5-4 with TRBJ2-7; D perhaps matches TRBD2 (5 bases). V shed 4 bases and J shed 0 bases, with 11 bases lying between them. Germline V gene lookup returns CDR1 SGHNT and CDR2 YYREEE (reference sequence). The CDR3 spans 14 residues. The chain's CDR3 is CASSEDLSSYEQYF. Written as DNA, the CDR3 is TGTGCCAGCAGCGAGGACTTGAGCTCCTACGAGCAGTACTTC.

This clonotype showed up just a few times. V is TRBV3-1 and J is TRBJ1-5; no clear D. The CDR3 totals 15 residues. Trimming removed 1 base from V and 0 bases from J, with 7 bases in between. The germline V gene has CDR1 LGHDT and CDR2 YNNKEL (reference sequence). The CDR3 nucleotides read TGTGCCAGCAGCCAAGGACCCAGTAGCAATCAGCCCCAGCATTTT. This sequence encodes CASSQGPSSNQPQHF. Looking up the rest from reference TRBV3-1 and TRBJ1-5 gives the full variable domain: DTAVSQTPKYLVTQMGNDKSIKCEQNLGHDTMYWYKQDSKKFLKIMFSYNNKELIINETVPNRFSPKSPDKAHLNLHINSLELGDSAVYFCASSQGPSSNQPQHFGDGTRLSIL.

This clonotype was observed a handful of times. V and J are TRBV3-1 and TRBJ2-7; TRBD2 is a possible D gene (6 bases). V was trimmed by 5 bases and J by 6 bases, leaving 11 bases between them. CDR1 and CDR2 from the germline V gene are LGHDT and YNNKEL (reference sequence). This CDR3 spans 12 amino acids. CDR3 in amino acids: CASSTSTGEQYF. In nucleotides, the CDR3 is TGTGCCAGCAGCACTAGCACTGGCGAGCAGTACTTC.

Many counts were recorded for this clonotype. The rearrangement links TRBV12-3 or TRBV12-4 to TRBJ2-1, with 12 bases fitting TRBD2. The CDR3 length is 15 residues. The ends lost 4 bases at V and 9 bases at J; junction bases unmatched: 7. CDR3 bases: TGTGCCAGCAGTTACCTAGCGGGAGGGGTCGGTGAGCAGTTCTTC. Its translation: CASSYLAGGVGEQFF.

In its sample, this clonotype was seen a few times. This chain connects TRBV28 to TRBJ2-7, with TRBD2 matching 16 bases. Germline V gene lookup returns CDR1 MDHEN and CDR2 SYDVKM. The CDR3 extends over 17 amino acids. The trim removed 2 bases at V and 5 bases at J, leaving 6 bases unmatched. The CDR3 DNA sequence: TGTGCCAGCAGTTTAATGGGACTAGCGGGAGGGCCGGACGAGCAGTACTTC. It encodes CASSLMGLAGGPDEQYF.